What follows are 32 T cell receptor beta chains derived from one specimen sequenced in a study of T cells in narcolepsy. Sequencing was performed with immunoSEQ multiplex PCR; in TCRdb, only in-frame clones are kept and a portion is missing. This sample yields around 30,000 clones, of which around 78% are seen a single time; 1.2% belongs to the top ten. Source material: CD45RA- memory CD4+ T cells from PBMCs. The receptors were gathered from a human donor with narcolepsy.

The V and J genes are TRBV5-4 and TRBJ1-6; 7 bases align to TRBD1. Germline values: CDR1 SGHNT, CDR2 YYREEE (reference sequence). The CDR3 is 14 residues long. J was trimmed by 13 bases and V by 5 bases; bases with no gene match: 12. This CDR3 is CASSIEDRRSPLHF. DNA of the CDR3: TGTGCCAGCAGTATCGAGGACAGGCGATCTCCCCTCCACTTT.

This clone has more than one count but fewer than ten. Other DNA sequences in the sample encode the same CDR3. This chain joins TRBV15 and TRBJ2-5; D remains ambiguous. This CDR3 has 12 amino acids. Germline V gives CDR1 LNHNV, CDR2 YYDKDF (reference sequence). The V end lost 1 base, the J end lost 5 bases, and 5 bases lay between the germline ends. The CDR3 loop is CATSRGPETQYF. The CDR3 coding sequence is TGTGCCACCAGCAGAGGTCCGGAGACCCAGTACTTC.

The chain employs TRBV6-1 and TRBJ1-1; tentative D call: TRBD1 (6 bases). Germline CDR1 reads MNHNS; CDR2 reads SASEGT. The CDR3 length is 11 residues. Trimming shortened V by 6 bases and J by 10 bases, and 12 bases separated the two germline ends. The CDR3 DNA follows: TGTGCCAGCAGCAACCGGGACACAGCTTTCTTT. It codes for CASSNRDTAFF.

The rearrangement joins TRBV30 to TRBJ2-7; 10 bases agree with TRBD2. CDR3 length: 14 amino acids. Germline V lookup: CDR1 GTSNPN, CDR2 SVGIG (reference sequence). Unmatched junction bases numbered 10, after V lost 5 bases and J lost 6 bases. CDR3 bases: TGTGCCTGGGGGACACTAGCGGGATGGGGCGAGCAGTACTTC. This sequence encodes CAWGTLAGWGEQYF. Complete variable domain (other parts from reference TRBV30 and TRBJ2-7): SQTIHQWPATLVQPVGSPLSLECTVEGTSNPNLYWYRQAAGRGLQLLFYSVGIGQISSEVPQNLSASRPQDRQFILSSKKLLLSDSGFYLCAWGTLAGWGEQYFGPGTRLTVT.

This rearrangement joins TRBV19 to TRBJ1-2; D is unresolved. The length of the CDR3 is 14 residues. Deletions cut 4 bases from V and 0 bases from J, with 9 bases between. Per germline, CDR1 LNHDA and CDR2 SQIVND (reference sequence). The CDR3 region has the DNA TGTGCCAGTAGTACGACAAGAACTAACTATGGCTACACCTTC. Translating gives CASSTTRTNYGYTF. Full variable domain (outside the CDR3, taken from reference TRBV19 and TRBJ1-2): DGGITQSPKYLFRKEGQNVTLSCEQNLNHDAMYWYRQDPGQGLRLIYYSQIVNDFQKGDIAEGYSVSREKKESFPLTVTSAQKNPTAFYLCASSTTRTNYGYTFGSGTRLTVV.

The genes are TRBV6-4 and TRBJ1-2; 9 bases match TRBD1. Trimming removed 5 bases from V and 7 bases from J; junction bases left unmatched: 8. The CDR3 loop spans 14 amino acids. The germline V gene encodes CDR1 MRHNA and CDR2 SNTAGT. The chain's CDR3 is CASSTGTGSAGYTF. CDR3 nucleotide sequence: TGTGCCAGCAGTACCGGGACAGGGAGTGCTGGCTACACCTTC.

The CDR3 protein is CASGGGTPYEQYF. CDR3 DNA sequence: TGTGCCAGCGGGGGCGGTACCCCCTACGAGCAGTACTTC. The V call is TRBV21-1, the J call TRBJ2-7; no DNA check was done on the table's D call, TRBD1. TRBV21-1 is a documented pseudogene. The CDR3 extends over 13 amino acids.

V is TRBV6-1 and J is TRBJ1-1; TRBD1 might be the D (6 bases). This CDR3 contains 14 residues. CDR1 and CDR2 (germline): MNHNS, SASEGT. V gave up 6 bases and J gave up 0 bases, with 11 bases separating them. In nucleotides, the CDR3 is TGTGCCAGCAGCCCGGGGGCACTGAACACTGAAGCTTTCTTT. Translation gives CASSPGALNTEAFF.

This clone was counted only a few times. The chain has TRBV14 and TRBJ2-7; D is uncertain. The length of the CDR3 is 13 residues. V lost 3 bases, J lost 6 bases, and 12 bases lay in between. Germline lookup yields CDR1 SGHDN and CDR2 FVKESK. The CDR3: CASSHGSLREQYF. CDR3 nucleotides: TGTGCCAGCAGCCATGGGTCCCTTCGCGAGCAGTACTTC.

V and J are TRBV5-1 and TRBJ1-2; D not certain. V was shortened by 0 bases and J by 2 bases, with 8 bases between the two germline ends. The CDR3 runs to 14 residues. The V gene's germline CDR1 is SGHRS and CDR2 YFSETQ. CDR3 residues: CASSLVPKNYGYTF. The CDR3 DNA follows: TGCGCCAGCAGCTTGGTTCCGAAAAACTATGGCTACACCTTC. The full variable domain, with the rest looked up from reference TRBV5-1 and TRBJ1-2, is KAGVTQTPRYLIKTRGQQVTLSCSPISGHRSVSWYQQTPGQGLQFLFEYFSETQRNKGNFPGRFSGRQFSNSRSEMNVSTLELGDSALYLCASSLVPKNYGYTFGSGTRLTVV.

The rearrangement uses TRBV2 and TRBJ1-1; no reliable D call. Deletions cut 2 bases from V and 2 bases from J, with 0 bases between. The CDR3 runs to 11 residues. Germline CDR1 and CDR2: SNHLY and FYNNEI. As DNA, the CDR3 is TGTGCCAGCAGTGAAAACACTGAAGCTTTCTTT. This gives the protein CASSENTEAFF.

The chain couples TRBV19 to TRBJ1-1, with 7 positions matching TRBD1. CDR3 length: 14 amino acids. Trimming cost V 4 bases and J 1 base; bases outside gene matches: 3. The germline V gene encodes CDR1 LNHDA and CDR2 SQIVND (reference sequence). The CDR3 nucleotides are TGTGCCAGTAGTACCCGGGACAGGAACACTGAAGCTTTCTTT. This codes for CASSTRDRNTEAFF.

This rearrangement joins TRBV30 to TRBJ1-1; D unresolved. V lost 7 bases and J 4 bases, leaving 19 bases between the germline ends. CDR3 length equals 14 residues. Germline-derived CDR1 and CDR2 are GTSNPN and SVGIG (reference sequence). The chain's CDR3 is CALESEWISTEAFF. DNA of the CDR3: TGTGCCTTGGAGTCCGAGTGGATAAGCACTGAAGCTTTCTTT.

The chain's CDR3 is CASSLAGPRSGNTIYF. DNA of the CDR3: TGTGCCAGCAGCTTGGCAGGGCCCCGCTCTGGAAACACCATATATTTT. The chain employs TRBV5-4 and TRBJ1-3, with a tentative D call TRBD1 (5 bases). The CDR3 covers 16 residues. Germline V gives CDR1 SGHNT, CDR2 YYREEE (reference sequence). Trimming took off 0 bases at V and 0 bases at J, with 10 bases between the two ends.

This chain uses TRBV11-1 with TRBJ2-6; perhaps TRBD2 as D (6 bases). The CDR3 has 16 residues. V was pared by 5 bases and J by 0 bases, with 11 bases between. Germline V gene lookup returns CDR1 SGHAT and CDR2 FQDESV (reference sequence). The CDR3 bases are TGTGCCAGCAGCCCGGGACTGAGCTCTGGGGCCAACGTCCTGACTTTC. This sequence encodes CASSPGLSSGANVLTF.

This clone was detected only a few times. The chain links TRBV5-5 to TRBJ2-3; maybe TRBD2 (5 bases). Per the germline V gene, CDR1 is SGHKS and CDR2 is YYEKEE (reference sequence). CDR3 length: 13 amino acids. V was trimmed by 2 bases and J by 3 bases, leaving 7 bases between them. As DNA, the CDR3 is TGTGCCAGCAGCTTCGGGAAGACAGATACGCAGTATTTT. This codes for CASSFGKTDTQYF.

The CDR3 DNA sequence: TGTGCCAGTAGTATATCTCGGTGGGCCATTCAGTACTTC. It is translated as CASSISRWAIQYF. This sequence joins TRBV19 and TRBJ2-4, with no clear D. The CDR3 sequence is 13 residues long. Trimming cost V 2 bases and J 9 bases, with 11 bases left between them. CDR1 and CDR2 from the germline V gene are LNHDA and SQIVND (reference sequence).

In nucleotides, the CDR3 is TGTGCCAGTAGTTCGTCTAGCGGGGGGTCCTACGAGCAGTACTTC. This translates into CASSSSSGGSYEQYF. V gene TRBV19 combines with J gene TRBJ2-7, with 11 bases identical to TRBD2. J lost 1 base, V lost 5 bases, and 4 bases had no gene match. The germline CDR1 and CDR2 sequences are LNHDA and SQIVND (reference sequence). This CDR3 is 15 amino acids long.

The chain employs TRBV9 and TRBJ2-5; D gene ambiguous. CDR1 SGDLS and CDR2 YYNGEE come from the germline V gene. V gave up 3 bases and J gave up 0 bases, with 21 bases separating them. There are 18 residues in the CDR3. The CDR3 region has the DNA TGTGCCAGCAGCGCTCATCCGGGCTTAGGAAGGGACCAAGAGACCCAGTACTTC. It yields the protein CASSAHPGLGRDQETQYF.

The V call is TRBV7-2, the J call TRBJ1-1; D not resolved. The CDR3 has 17 amino acids. Deletions cut 5 bases from V and 0 bases from J, with 19 bases between. The V gene's germline CDR1 is SGHTA and CDR2 FQGNSA. The DNA of the CDR3 is TGTGCCAGCAGCCCAGGAATCGGGGTTGGCATGAACACTGAAGCTTTCTTT. Translated, it gives CASSPGIGVGMNTEAFF. Drawing the rest from reference TRBV7-2 and TRBJ1-1, the complete variable domain is GAGVSQSPSNKVTEKGKDVELRCDPISGHTALYWYRQSLGQGLEFLIYFQGNSAPDKSGLPSDRFSAERTGGSVSTLTIQRTQQEDSAVYLCASSPGIGVGMNTEAFFGQGTRLTVV.

This clone was found once. The V and J genes are TRBV11-2 and TRBJ2-5; 12 positions match TRBD2. This CDR3 region has 18 residues. V dropped 5 bases and J dropped 4; count of bases not matched to a gene: 14. Germline V lookup: CDR1 SGHAT, CDR2 FQNNGV. The CDR3, as DNA: TGTGCCAGCAGCCCTGGGGCGAGGCTAGCGGGAGGGCGAGAGACCCAGTACTTC. Translation gives CASSPGARLAGGRETQYF.

The sample holds a few counts of this clone. This chain joins TRBV9 and TRBJ2-3; D uncertain. Germline assignment: CDR1 SGDLS and CDR2 YYNGEE. The V end was cut by 0 bases, the J end by 2 bases, with 10 bases between. This CDR3 spans 15 amino acids. This CDR3 reads CASSVATTTTDTQYF. The DNA for the CDR3 is TGTGCCAGCAGCGTAGCTACGACCACCACAGATACGCAGTATTTT.

The chain joins TRBV10-3 to TRBJ2-7; D not certain. CDR3 size: 11 residues. V was clipped by 10 bases and J by 3 bases, with 10 bases between them. The germline CDR1 and CDR2 sequences are ENHRY and SYGVKD. For the CDR3, the DNA is TGTGCCACTACGGAGTTCTACGAGCAGTACTTC. Its protein is CATTEFYEQYF.

Only a few counts were recorded for this clone. V and J are TRBV2 and TRBJ1-2; D is unclear. V lost 4 bases, J lost 0 bases, and 6 bases lay in between. The CDR3 length is 13 residues. CDR1 is SNHLY and CDR2 is FYNNEI in the germline V gene. In DNA, the CDR3 is TGTGCCAGCAGTGCGGTACCTAACTATGGCTACACCTTC. The encoded protein is CASSAVPNYGYTF.

This chain connects TRBV27 to TRBJ1-2; no clear D gene. The V and J ends lost 2 bases and 7 bases respectively, with 14 bases between them. This CDR3 is built from 14 residues. Germline-derived CDR1 and CDR2 are MNHEY and SMNVEV (reference sequence). The CDR3 DNA is TGTGCCAGCAGTTTAGGCCCCGTTTTAGGTGGCTACACCTTC. This sequence encodes CASSLGPVLGGYTF.

This chain joins TRBV5-1 and TRBJ2-1; the match to TRBD2 covers 7 bases. The CDR3 contains 16 residues. V was clipped by 3 bases and J by 3 bases; unmatched bases: 9. Looked up from germline, CDR1 is SGHRS and CDR2 is YFSETQ. The CDR3 DNA sequence: TGCGCCAGCAGCTCACAGAGCGGGAACTACTACAATGAGCAGTTCTTC. It specifies CASSSQSGNYYNEQFF.

The genes are TRBV4-2 and TRBJ2-7; 9 bases are a match to TRBD1. The V and J ends lost 1 base and 6 bases, in that order; junction bases with no gene match: 7. The CDR3 totals 15 residues. Germline CDR1 LGHNA, CDR2 YNFKEQ. The CDR3 loop is CASSQVGGDRAEQYF. DNA for the CDR3: TGTGCCAGCAGCCAAGTTGGGGGGGACAGGGCCGAGCAGTACTTC.

This chain uses TRBV6-1 with TRBJ1-5; D might be TRBD1 (5 bases). Germline V lookup: CDR1 MNHNS, CDR2 SASEGT. CDR3 length: 14 residues. Trimming stripped 7 bases from V and 3 bases from J, with 13 bases between. CDR3 nucleotides: TGTGCCAGCACCTTGGGGACGGCCAATCAGCCCCAGCATTTT. The encoded protein is CASTLGTANQPQHF.

The chain employs TRBV29-1 and TRBJ2-5; 8 positions match TRBD2. Germline CDR1 is SQVTM and CDR2 is ANQGSEA. The CDR3 runs to 14 residues. V shed 2 bases and J 2 bases; nucleotides not matched to a gene: 4. The CDR3 here is CSVERGRSQETQYF. The CDR3 bases are TGCAGCGTTGAACGCGGGAGGTCACAAGAGACCCAGTACTTC.

V is TRBV2 and J is TRBJ2-7, with D possibly being TRBD1 or TRBD2 (5 bases each). Trimming cost V 4 bases and J 5 bases, with 9 bases left between them. The CDR3 extends over 12 amino acids. Germline CDR1 and CDR2: SNHLY and FYNNEI. The DNA for the CDR3 is TGTGCCAGCAGTGGTGGGGGAAACGAGCAGTACTTC. Its translation: CASSGGGNEQYF. Using reference TRBV2 and TRBJ2-7 for the parts outside the CDR3, the full variable domain is EPEVTQTPSHQVTQMGQEVILRCVPISNHLYFYWYRQILGQKVEFLVSFYNNEISEKSEIFDDQFSVERPDGSNFTLKIRSTKLEDSAMYFCASSGGGNEQYFGPGTRLTVT.

The J gene is TRBJ2-1, the V gene TRBV15; 10 bases line up with TRBD1. The germline gives CDR1 LNHNV, CDR2 YYDKDF (reference sequence). CDR3 size: 17 residues. The trim removed 3 bases at V and 3 bases at J, leaving 8 bases unmatched. Here the CDR3 reads CATSRGGQGIHYNEQFF. The CDR3, as DNA: TGTGCCACCAGCAGGGGGGGACAGGGGATCCACTACAATGAGCAGTTCTTC.

The CDR3, as DNA: TGTGCCAGTAGTTCATCCGGGACAGGGAACTTAATAGCCAAAAACATTCAGTACTTC. Residues: CASSSSGTGNLIAKNIQYF. V usage is TRBV19 and J usage is TRBJ2-4, with 9 nucleotides matching TRBD1. In germline, CDR1 is LNHDA, CDR2 SQIVND (reference sequence). This CDR3 comprises 19 residues. V dropped 5 bases and J dropped 0; count of bases not matched to a gene: 14.